These 9 T cell receptor beta chains share one sample of origin, sequenced in a study of OX40 agonist ivuxolimab in advanced cancers. TCRdb keeps only in-frame clones here, not all; method: immunoSEQ multiplex PCR. The sample consists of tens of thousands of clones, 70% to 90% of them appearing once. This specimen consisted of CD4+ or CD8+ T cells sorted from blood, obtained in a trial of the OX40 agonist ivuxolimab. All receptors come from an adult with an advanced solid tumor such as melanoma, head and neck, liver or kidney cancer.

The chain is built from TRBV28 and TRBJ1-2; D remains ambiguous. Trimming left V 2 bases short and J 0 bases short, with 4 bases between. CDR1 and CDR2 (germline): MDHEN, SYDVKM. This CDR3 is 13 amino acids long. This chain's CDR3 is CASSLGTNYGYTF. CDR3 DNA: TGTGCCAGCAGTTTAGGGACTAACTATGGCTACACCTTC.

The chain has TRBV28 and TRBJ1-2, with a tentative D call TRBD1 (6 bases). The CDR3 loop spans 14 amino acids. Germline V gives CDR1 MDHEN, CDR2 SYDVKM. The V and J ends lost 4 bases and 4 bases respectively, with 13 bases between them. The CDR3 DNA sequence: TGTGCCAGCAGTTCCCAGGGGTTGGGCTATGGCTACACCTTC. It yields the protein CASSSQGLGYGYTF.

The J gene is TRBJ1-1, the V gene TRBV6-1; D gene unclear. The V gene's germline CDR1 is MNHNS and CDR2 SASEGT. V was cut by 5 bases and J by 1 base, with 8 bases left in between. The CDR3 loop spans 13 amino acids. The CDR3 sequence: CASSFFANTEAFF. In nucleotides, the CDR3 is TGTGCCAGCAGTTTCTTTGCGAACACTGAAGCTTTCTTT.

This clone appeared a few times. This chain links TRBV5-1 with TRBJ1-4; 10 bases line up with TRBD1. The CDR3 has 14 amino acids. Germline lookup yields CDR1 SGHRS and CDR2 YFSETQ. J lost 7 bases, V lost 4 bases, and 4 bases had no gene match. CDR3 coding DNA: TGCGCCAGCAGCCCGGGACAGGGGACTGAAAAACTGTTTTTT. This translates into CASSPGQGTEKLFF.

This rearrangement joins TRBV5-8 to TRBJ1-4, with D possibly TRBD1 on 5 matching bases. Trimming shortened V by 0 bases and J by 1 base, and 13 bases separated the two germline ends. Per germline, CDR1 SGHTS and CDR2 YDEGEE. The CDR3 loop spans 17 amino acids. CDR3 sequence: CASSLVVLRGTNEKLFF. As DNA, the CDR3 is TGTGCCAGCAGCTTGGTCGTCTTGAGGGGAACTAATGAAAAACTGTTTTTT.

This clone appeared once. The chain recombines TRBV29-1 with TRBJ2-5, with D hard to call. The CDR3 is 13 residues long. Trimming shortened V by 4 bases and J by 5 bases, and 14 bases separated the two germline ends. Germline V lookup: CDR1 SQVTM, CDR2 ANQGSEA. The CDR3 region has the DNA TGCAGCGTTGGTCTAGGTAGTTTGGAGACCCAGTACTTC. Translation gives CSVGLGSLETQYF. Full variable domain (outside the CDR3, taken from reference TRBV29-1 and TRBJ2-5): SAVISQKPSRDICQRGTSLTIQCQVDSQVTMMFWYRQQPGQSLTLIATANQGSEATYESGFVIDKFPISRPNLTFSTLTVSNMSPEDSSIYLCSVGLGSLETQYFGPGTRLLVL.

The V call is TRBV11-2, the J call TRBJ2-7, with D perhaps TRBD2 (6 bases). The germline V gene has CDR1 SGHAT and CDR2 FQNNGV. V was pared by 1 base and J by 3 bases, with 13 bases between. The CDR3 runs to 15 residues. The CDR3 nucleotides read TGTGCCAGCAGCTTAGTCGGAGGGAAAGTCTACGAGCAGTACTTC. Encoded protein: CASSLVGGKVYEQYF.

This clone was counted once. The chain combines TRBV11-2 with TRBJ2-3; D remains ambiguous. CDR3 size: 14 residues. Trimming stripped 6 bases from V and 2 bases from J, with 12 bases between. Looked up from germline, CDR1 is SGHAT and CDR2 is FQNNGV. CDR3 DNA: TGTGCCAGCAGGGCTCCGGGTATCACAGATACGCAGTATTTT. Protein sequence: CASRAPGITDTQYF.

This chain uses TRBV7-9 with TRBJ1-1; unclear D gene. CDR3 length: 14 residues. V shed 1 base and J shed 6 bases, with 12 bases lying between them. Germline assignment: CDR1 SEHNR and CDR2 FQNEAQ (reference sequence). CDR3 protein: CASSLVTGRAEAFF. The CDR3 bases are TGTGCCAGCAGCTTAGTAACGGGGAGGGCTGAAGCTTTCTTT.